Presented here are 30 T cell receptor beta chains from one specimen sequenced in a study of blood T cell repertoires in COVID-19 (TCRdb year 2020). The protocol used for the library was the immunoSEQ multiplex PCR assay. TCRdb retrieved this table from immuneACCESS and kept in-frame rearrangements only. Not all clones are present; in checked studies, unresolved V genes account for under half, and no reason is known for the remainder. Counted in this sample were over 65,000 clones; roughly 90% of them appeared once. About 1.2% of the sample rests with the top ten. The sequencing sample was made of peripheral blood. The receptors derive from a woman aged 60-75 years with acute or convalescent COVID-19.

The CDR3 bases are TGCGCCAGCAGCGACGCAGGGTCAACTAATGAAAAACTGTTTTTT. It encodes CASSDAGSTNEKLFF. The chain has TRBV5-1 and TRBJ1-4, with a weak D call TRBD1 (5 bases). Trimming removed 4 bases from V and 0 bases from J, with 10 bases in between. Germline loops: CDR1 SGHRS, CDR2 YFSETQ. The CDR3 spans 15 residues.

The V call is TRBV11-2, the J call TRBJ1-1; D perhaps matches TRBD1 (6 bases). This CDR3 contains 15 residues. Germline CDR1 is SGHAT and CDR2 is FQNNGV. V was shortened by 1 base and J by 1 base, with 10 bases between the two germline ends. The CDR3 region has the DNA TGTGCCAGCAGCTTAGGGGGGCTCCGGAACACTGAAGCTTTCTTT. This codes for CASSLGGLRNTEAFF.

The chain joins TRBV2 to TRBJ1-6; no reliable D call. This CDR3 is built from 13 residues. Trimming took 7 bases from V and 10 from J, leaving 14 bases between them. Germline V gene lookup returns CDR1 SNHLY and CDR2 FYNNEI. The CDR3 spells CASTLRTPSPLHF. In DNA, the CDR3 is TGTGCCAGCACTCTACGGACTCCCTCACCCCTCCACTTT.

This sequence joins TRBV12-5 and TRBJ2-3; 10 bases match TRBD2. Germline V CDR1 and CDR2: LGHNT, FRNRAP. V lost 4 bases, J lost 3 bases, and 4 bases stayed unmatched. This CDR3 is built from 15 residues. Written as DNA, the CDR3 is TGTGCTAGTGGTTCGAGCGGGGGGGCTACAGATACGCAGTATTTT. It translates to CASGSSGGATDTQYF.

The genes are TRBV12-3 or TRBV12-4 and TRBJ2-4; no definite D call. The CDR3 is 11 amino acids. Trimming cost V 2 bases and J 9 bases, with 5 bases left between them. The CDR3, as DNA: TGTGCCAGCAGTTTAACGAGCATTCAGTACTTC. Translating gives CASSLTSIQYF.

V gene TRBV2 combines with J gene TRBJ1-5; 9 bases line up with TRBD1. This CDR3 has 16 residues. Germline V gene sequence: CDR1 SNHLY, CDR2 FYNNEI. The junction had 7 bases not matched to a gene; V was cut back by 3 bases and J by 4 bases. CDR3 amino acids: CASSERVGTGNQPQHF. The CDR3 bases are TGTGCCAGCAGTGAGAGGGTAGGGACAGGGAATCAGCCCCAGCATTTT. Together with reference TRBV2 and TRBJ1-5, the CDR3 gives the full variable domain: EPEVTQTPSHQVTQMGQEVILRCVPISNHLYFYWYRQILGQKVEFLVSFYNNEISEKSEIFDDQFSVERPDGSNFTLKIRSTKLEDSAMYFCASSERVGTGNQPQHFGDGTRLSIL.

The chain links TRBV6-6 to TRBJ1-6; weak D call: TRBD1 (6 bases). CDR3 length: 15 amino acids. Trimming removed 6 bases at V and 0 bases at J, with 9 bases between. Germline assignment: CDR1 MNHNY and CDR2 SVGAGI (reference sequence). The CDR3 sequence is CASRDSSSYNSPLHF. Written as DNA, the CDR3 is TGTGCCAGCAGGGACAGCAGCTCCTATAATTCACCCCTCCACTTT.

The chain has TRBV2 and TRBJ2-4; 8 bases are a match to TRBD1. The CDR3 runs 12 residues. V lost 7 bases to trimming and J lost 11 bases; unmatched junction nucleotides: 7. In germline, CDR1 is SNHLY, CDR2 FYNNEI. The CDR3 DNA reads TGTGCCAGCACCCTGACAGGGGAAGTTCAGTACTTC. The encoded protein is CASTLTGEVQYF.

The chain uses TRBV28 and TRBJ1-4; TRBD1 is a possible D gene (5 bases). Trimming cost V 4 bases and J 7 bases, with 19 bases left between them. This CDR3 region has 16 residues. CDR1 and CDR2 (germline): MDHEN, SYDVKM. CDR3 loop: CASSWGGMVRGEKLFF. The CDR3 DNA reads TGTGCCAGCAGTTGGGGGGGGATGGTGCGCGGTGAAAAACTGTTTTTT.

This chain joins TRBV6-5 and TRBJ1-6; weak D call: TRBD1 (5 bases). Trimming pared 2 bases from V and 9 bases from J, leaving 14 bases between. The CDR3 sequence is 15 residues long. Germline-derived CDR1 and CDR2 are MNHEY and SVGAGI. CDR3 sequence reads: CASSYVLDTGSPLHF. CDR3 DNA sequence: TGTGCCAGCAGTTACGTGCTGGACACAGGTTCACCCCTCCACTTT.

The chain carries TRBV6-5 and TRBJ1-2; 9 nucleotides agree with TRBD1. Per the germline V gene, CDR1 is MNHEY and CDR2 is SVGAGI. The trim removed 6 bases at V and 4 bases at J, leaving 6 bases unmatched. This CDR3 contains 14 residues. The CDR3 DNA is TGTGCCAGCAGCAACAGGGGGCGGCTCTATGGCTACACCTTC. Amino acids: CASSNRGRLYGYTF.

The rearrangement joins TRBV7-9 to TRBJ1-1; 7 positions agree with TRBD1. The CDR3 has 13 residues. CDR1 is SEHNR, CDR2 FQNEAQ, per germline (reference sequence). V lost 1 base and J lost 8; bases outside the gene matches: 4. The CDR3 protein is CASSLDRGEEAFF. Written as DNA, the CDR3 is TGTGCCAGCAGCTTAGACAGGGGAGAGGAAGCTTTCTTT.

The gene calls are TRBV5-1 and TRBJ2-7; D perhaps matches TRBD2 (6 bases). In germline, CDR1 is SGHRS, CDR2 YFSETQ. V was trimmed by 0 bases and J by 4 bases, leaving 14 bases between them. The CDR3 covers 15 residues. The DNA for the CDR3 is TGCGCCAGCAGCTTGGCCGGGGGTGCCGGGTACGAGCAGTACGTC. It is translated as CASSLAGGAGYEQYV.

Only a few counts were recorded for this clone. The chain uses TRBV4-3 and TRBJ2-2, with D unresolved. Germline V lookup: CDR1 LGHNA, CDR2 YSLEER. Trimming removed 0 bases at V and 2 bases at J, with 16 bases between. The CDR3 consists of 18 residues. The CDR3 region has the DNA TGCGCCAGCAGCCAAGACAATTCCGTATACATTAACACCGGGGAGCTGTTTTTT. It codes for CASSQDNSVYINTGELFF.

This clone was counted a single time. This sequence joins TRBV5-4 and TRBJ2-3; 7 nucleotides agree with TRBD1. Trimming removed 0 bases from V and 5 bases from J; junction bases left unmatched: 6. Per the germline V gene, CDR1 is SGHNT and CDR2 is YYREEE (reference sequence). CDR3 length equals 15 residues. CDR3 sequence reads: CASSLVGGGGDTQYF. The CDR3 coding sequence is TGTGCCAGCAGCTTGGTAGGGGGCGGCGGAGATACGCAGTATTTT.

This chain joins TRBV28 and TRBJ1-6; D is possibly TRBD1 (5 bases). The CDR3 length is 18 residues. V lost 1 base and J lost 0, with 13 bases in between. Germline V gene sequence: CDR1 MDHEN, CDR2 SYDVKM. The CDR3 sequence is CASSLSPRVGSYNSPLHF. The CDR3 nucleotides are TGTGCCAGCAGTTTATCCCCCAGGGTGGGCTCCTATAATTCACCCCTCCACTTT.

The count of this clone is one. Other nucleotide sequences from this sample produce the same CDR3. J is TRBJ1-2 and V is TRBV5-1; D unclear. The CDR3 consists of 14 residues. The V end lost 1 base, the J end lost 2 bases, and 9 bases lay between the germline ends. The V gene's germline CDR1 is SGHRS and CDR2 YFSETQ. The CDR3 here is CASSLSGGNYGYTF. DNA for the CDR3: TGCGCCAGCAGCTTGAGTGGCGGGAACTATGGCTACACCTTC.

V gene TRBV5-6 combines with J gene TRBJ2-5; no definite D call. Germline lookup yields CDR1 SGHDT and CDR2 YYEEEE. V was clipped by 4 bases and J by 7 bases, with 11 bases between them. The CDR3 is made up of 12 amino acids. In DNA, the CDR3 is TGTGCCAGCAGCCCTTCGAGGCGGACCCAGTACTTC. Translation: CASSPSRRTQYF.

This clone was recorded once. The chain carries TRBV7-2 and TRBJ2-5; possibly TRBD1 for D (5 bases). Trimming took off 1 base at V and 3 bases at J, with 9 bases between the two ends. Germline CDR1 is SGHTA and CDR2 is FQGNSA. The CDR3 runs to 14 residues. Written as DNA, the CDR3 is TGTGCCAGCAGCTTAGTAGTCAGGGAAGAGACCCAGTACTTC. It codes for CASSLVVREETQYF.

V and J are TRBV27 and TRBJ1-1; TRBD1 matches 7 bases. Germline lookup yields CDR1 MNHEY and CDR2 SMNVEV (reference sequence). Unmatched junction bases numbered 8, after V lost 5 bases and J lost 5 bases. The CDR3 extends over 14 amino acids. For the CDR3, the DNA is TGTGCCAGCAGTATAGAGGGGGCAGGGACTGAAGCTTTCTTT. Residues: CASSIEGAGTEAFF.

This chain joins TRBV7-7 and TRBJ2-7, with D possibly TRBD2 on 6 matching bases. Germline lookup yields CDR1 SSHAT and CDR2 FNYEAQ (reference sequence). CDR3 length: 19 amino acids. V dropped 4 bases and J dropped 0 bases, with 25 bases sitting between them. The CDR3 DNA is TGTGCCAGCAGCTCCCTGATACGGGGGACCACCTTAAGCTCCTACGAGCAGTACGTC. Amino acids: CASSSLIRGTTLSSYEQYV.

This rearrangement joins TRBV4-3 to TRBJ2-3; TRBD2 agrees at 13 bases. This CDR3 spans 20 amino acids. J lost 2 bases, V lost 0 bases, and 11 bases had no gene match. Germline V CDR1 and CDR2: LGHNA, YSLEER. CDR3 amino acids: CASSQDFGTSGTSNTDTQYF. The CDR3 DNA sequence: TGCGCCAGCAGCCAAGATTTCGGGACTAGCGGGACATCTAACACAGATACGCAGTATTTT.

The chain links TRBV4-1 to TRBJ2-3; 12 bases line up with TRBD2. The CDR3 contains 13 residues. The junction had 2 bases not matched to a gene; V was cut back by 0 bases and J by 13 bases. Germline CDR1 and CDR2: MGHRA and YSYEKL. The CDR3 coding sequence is TGCGCCAGCAGCCAAGAACCTAGCGGGAGGGAGTATTTT. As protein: CASSQEPSGREYF.

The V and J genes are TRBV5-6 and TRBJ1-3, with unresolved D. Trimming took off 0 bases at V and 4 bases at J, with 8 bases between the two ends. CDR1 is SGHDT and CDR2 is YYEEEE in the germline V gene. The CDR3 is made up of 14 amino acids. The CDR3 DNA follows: TGTGCCAGCAGCTTGGCGCGGCTCGGAAACACCATATATTTT. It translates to CASSLARLGNTIYF.

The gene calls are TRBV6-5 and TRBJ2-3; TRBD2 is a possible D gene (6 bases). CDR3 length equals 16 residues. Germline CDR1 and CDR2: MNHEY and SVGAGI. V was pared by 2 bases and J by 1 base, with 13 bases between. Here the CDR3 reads CASSYAEGPRTDTQYF. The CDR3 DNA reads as TGTGCCAGCAGTTACGCGGAGGGGCCTCGCACAGATACGCAGTATTTT.

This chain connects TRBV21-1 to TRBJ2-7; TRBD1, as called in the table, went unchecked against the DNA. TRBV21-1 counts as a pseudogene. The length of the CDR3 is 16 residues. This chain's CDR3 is CASSKVGRQGSYEQYV. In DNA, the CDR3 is TGTGCCAGCAGCAAAGTGGGGAGACAGGGTTCCTACGAGCAGTACGTC.

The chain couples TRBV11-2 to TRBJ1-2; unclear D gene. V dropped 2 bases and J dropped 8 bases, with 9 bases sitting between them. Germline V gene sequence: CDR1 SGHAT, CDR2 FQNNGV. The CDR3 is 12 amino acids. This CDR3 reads CASSLPGSGYTF. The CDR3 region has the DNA TGTGCCAGCAGCTTACCGGGGTCGGGCTACACCTTC.

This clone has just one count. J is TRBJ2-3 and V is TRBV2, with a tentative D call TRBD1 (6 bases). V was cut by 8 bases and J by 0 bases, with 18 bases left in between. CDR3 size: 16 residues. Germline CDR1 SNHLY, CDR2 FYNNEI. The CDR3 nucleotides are TGTGCCAGCCTTGTTGGGACACCGGCTAGCACAGATACGCAGTATTTT. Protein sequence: CASLVGTPASTDTQYF.

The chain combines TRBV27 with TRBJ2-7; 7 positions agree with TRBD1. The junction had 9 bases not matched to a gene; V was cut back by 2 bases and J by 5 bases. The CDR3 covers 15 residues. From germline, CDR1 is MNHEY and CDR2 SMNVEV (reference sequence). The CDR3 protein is CASSLTGQGDNEQYV. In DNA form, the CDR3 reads TGTGCCAGCAGTTTAACCGGGCAGGGGGACAACGAGCAGTACGTC.

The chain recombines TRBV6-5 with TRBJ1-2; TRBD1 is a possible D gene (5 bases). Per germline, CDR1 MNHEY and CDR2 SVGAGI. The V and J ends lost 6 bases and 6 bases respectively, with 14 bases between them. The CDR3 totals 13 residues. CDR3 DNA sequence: TGTGCCAGCAGCCTCTCGTGGGGGGATGGCTACACCTTC. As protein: CASSLSWGDGYTF.